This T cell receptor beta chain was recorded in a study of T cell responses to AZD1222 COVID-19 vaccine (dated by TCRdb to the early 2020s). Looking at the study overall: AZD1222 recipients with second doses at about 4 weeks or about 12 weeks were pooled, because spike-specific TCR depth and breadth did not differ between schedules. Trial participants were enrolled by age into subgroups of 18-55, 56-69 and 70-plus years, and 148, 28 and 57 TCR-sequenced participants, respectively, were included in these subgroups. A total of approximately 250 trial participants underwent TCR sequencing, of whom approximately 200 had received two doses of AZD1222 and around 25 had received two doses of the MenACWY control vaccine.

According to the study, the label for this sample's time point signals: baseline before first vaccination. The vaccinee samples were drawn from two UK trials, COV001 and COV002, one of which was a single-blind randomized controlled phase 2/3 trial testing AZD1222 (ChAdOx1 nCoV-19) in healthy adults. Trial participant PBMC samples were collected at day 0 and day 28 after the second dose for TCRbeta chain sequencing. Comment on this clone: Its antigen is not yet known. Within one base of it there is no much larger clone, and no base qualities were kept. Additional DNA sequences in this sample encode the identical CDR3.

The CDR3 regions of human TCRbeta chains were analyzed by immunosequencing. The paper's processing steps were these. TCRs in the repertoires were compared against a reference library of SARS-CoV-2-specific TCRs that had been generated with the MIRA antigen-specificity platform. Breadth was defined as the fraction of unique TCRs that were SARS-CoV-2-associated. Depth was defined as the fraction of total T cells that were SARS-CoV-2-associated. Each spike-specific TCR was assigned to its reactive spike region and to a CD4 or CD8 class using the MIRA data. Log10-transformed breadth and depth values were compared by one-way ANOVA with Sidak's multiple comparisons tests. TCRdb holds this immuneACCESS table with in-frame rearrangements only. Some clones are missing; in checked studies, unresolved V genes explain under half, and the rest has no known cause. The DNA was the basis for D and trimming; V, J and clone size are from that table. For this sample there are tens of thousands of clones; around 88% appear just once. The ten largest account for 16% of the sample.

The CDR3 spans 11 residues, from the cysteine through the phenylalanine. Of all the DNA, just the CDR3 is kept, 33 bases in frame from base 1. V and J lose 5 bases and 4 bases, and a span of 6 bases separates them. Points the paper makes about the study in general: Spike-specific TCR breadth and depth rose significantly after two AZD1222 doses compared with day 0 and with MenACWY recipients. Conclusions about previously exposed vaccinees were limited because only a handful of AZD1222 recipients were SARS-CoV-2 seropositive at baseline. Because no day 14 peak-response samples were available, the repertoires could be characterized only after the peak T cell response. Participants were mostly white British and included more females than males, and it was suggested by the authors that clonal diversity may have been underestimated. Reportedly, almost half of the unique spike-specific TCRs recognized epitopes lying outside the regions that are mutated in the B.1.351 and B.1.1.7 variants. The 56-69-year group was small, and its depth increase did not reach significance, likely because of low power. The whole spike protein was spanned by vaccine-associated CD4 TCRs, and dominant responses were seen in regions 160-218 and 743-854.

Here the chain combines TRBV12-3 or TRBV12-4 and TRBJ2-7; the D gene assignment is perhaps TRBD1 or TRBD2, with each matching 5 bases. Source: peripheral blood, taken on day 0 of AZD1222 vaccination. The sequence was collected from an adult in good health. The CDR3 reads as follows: CASSEGYEQYF. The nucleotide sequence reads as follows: TGTGCCAGCAGTGAGGGGTACGAGCAGTACTTC.